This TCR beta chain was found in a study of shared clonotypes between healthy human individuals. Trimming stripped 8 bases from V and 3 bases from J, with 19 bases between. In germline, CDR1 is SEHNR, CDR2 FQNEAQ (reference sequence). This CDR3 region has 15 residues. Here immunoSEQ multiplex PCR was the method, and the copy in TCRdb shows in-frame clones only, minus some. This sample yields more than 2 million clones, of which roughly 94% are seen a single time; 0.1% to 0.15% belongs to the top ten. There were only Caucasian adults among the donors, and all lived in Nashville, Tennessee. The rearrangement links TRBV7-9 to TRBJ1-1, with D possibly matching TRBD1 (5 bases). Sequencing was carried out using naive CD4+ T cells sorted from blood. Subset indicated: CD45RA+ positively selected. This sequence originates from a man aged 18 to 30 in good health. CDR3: CASGPLGPRDTEAFF. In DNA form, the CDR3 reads TGTGCCAGCGGCCCCTTGGGGCCGAGGGACACTGAAGCTTTCTTT.